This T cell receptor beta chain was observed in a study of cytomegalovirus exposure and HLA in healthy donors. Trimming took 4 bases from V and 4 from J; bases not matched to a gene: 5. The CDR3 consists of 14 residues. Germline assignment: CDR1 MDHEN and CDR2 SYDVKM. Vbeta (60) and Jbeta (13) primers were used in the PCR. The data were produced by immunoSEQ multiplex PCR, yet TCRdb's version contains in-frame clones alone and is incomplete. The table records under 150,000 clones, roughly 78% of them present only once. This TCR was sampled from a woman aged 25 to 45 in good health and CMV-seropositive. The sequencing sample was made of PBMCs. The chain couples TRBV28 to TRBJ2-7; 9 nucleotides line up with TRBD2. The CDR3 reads CASSSGGGVYEQYF. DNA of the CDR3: TGTGCCAGCAGTTCGGGCGGGGGGGTGTACGAGCAGTACTTC. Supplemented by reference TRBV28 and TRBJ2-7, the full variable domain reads DVKVTQSSRYLVKRTGEKVFLECVQDMDHENMFWYRQDPGLGLRLIYFSYDVKMKEKGDIPEGYSVSREKKERFSLILESASTNQTSMYLCASSSGGGVYEQYFGPGTRLTVT.